Listed below are T cell receptor beta chains from one sample, sequenced in a study of neurological immune-mediated disorders. TCRdb ran MiXCR on the 5' RACE reads and lists one entry per CDR3 protein. This table has some 49,000 distinct CDR3 sequences, about 9.1% appearing once. The source material was PBMCs. All receptors come from a woman between 35 and 50 years old in good health. Each CDR3 is given without its conserved first and last residue. The order of the fields is V gene, J gene, CDR3 protein.

TRBV12-3/TRBV12-4	TRBJ1-2	ASNAPTNYGYT
TRBV10-3	TRBJ2-1	AISESSGSWGSREQF
TRBV5-1	TRBJ2-5	ASSFGPRGETQY
TRBV15	TRBJ2-3	ATGAGRVDTQY
TRBV5-1	TRBJ1-1	ASSSAIHVKNTEAF
TRBV10-1	TRBJ1-2	ASSVSEGGDYGYT
TRBV4-2	TRBJ1-2	ASSQEGSRPCYT
TRBV6-2/TRBV6-3	TRBJ2-7	ASSFSYEQY
TRBV25-1	TRBJ1-2	ASSAWGTGGYT
TRBV6-2/TRBV6-3	TRBJ1-5	ASSTDRNQPQH
TRBV7-3	TRBJ2-5	ASSLSGGRETQY
TRBV5-1	TRBJ1-1	ASSSSGVEGRTEAF
TRBV29-1	TRBJ2-3	SLSPSTDTQY
TRBV11-1	TRBJ1-1	ASSSDRERDTEAF
TRBV12-3/TRBV12-4	TRBJ1-6	ASSLGRYNSPLH
TRBV5-6	TRBJ1-1	ASSLMGRATTEAF
TRBV3-1	TRBJ2-1	ASSQFTEEQF
TRBV7-9	TRBJ1-6	ASSLGGRVWAPLH
TRBV29-1	TRBJ2-5	SVADGGETQY
TRBV4-3	TRBJ1-2	ASSQDERLSGYT
TRBV5-1	TRBJ1-1	ASSFEGVNTEAF
TRBV10-3	TRBJ1-2	AISEPRNIYGYT